The 10 T cell receptor beta chains below were found in one sample sequenced in a study of prognosis after radiotherapy for stage I lung cancer. Two-round multiplex PCR amplified TCR beta CDR3 from genomic DNA. Every TRBV and TRBJ gene had its own specific primer in first-round PCR. TCRdb called the multiplex PCR reads again in MiXCR, with one record for every CDR3 protein. This table holds 15,000 to 20,000 distinct CDR3 sequences, approximately 30% found once. The sequencing used PBMCs, collected before or after stereotactic body radiation therapy (not recorded which). These receptors all come from a donor at least 50 years old with non-small cell lung cancer.

There are many counts of this clonotype. The chain carries TRBV11-2 and TRBJ2-5; D not resolved. V was trimmed by 1 base and J by 5 bases, leaving 2 bases between them. CDR3 length: 11 residues. Germline CDR1 is SGHAT and CDR2 is FQNNGV. As DNA, the CDR3 is TGTGCCAGCAGCTTAGCGGAGACCCAGTACTTC. Translation gives CASSLAETQYF. Full variable domain (missing parts from reference TRBV11-2 and TRBJ2-5): EAGVAQSPRYKIIEKRQSVAFWCNPISGHATLYWYQQILGQGPKLLIQFQNNGVVDDSQLPKDRFSAERLKGVDSTLKIQPAKLEDSAVYLCASSLAETQYFGPGTRLLVL.

This clonotype was picked up many times. J is TRBJ2-2 and V is TRBV19, with TRBD2 matching over 12 bases. The CDR3 runs to 18 residues. The germline V gene has CDR1 LNHDA and CDR2 SQIVND (reference sequence). V was clipped by 7 bases and J by 4 bases; unmatched bases: 13. The CDR3 here is CASTTNPLAGGPTGELFF. CDR3 coding DNA: TGTGCCAGTACCACGAATCCACTAGCGGGAGGACCCACCGGGGAGCTGTTTTTT.

The table lists this clonotype with many counts. The rearrangement uses TRBV15 and TRBJ2-2; D is unclear. V lost 1 base to trimming and J lost 1 base, with 7 bases between them. From germline, CDR1 is LNHNV and CDR2 YYDKDF (reference sequence). The CDR3 sequence is 15 residues long. The CDR3 DNA sequence: TGTGCCACCAGCAGAGTATCCGGGAACACCGGGGAGCTGTTTTTT. Translating gives CATSRVSGNTGELFF.

V usage is TRBV15 and J usage is TRBJ2-1; TRBD2 is a possible D gene (5 bases). This CDR3 spans 15 amino acids. The V end was cut by 0 bases, the J end by 6 bases, with 12 bases between. CDR1 and CDR2 (germline): LNHNV, YYDKDF (reference sequence). The CDR3 DNA is TGTGCCACCAGCAGAGAGCTATCTGGAGGCAATGAGCAGTTCTTC. This encodes CATSRELSGGNEQFF.

The J gene is TRBJ2-5, the V gene TRBV15; D is ambiguous. Looked up from germline, CDR1 is LNHNV and CDR2 is YYDKDF (reference sequence). The CDR3 has 12 residues. Deletions cut 5 bases from V and 5 bases from J, with 9 bases between. This chain's CDR3 is CATSGFAETQYF. DNA for the CDR3: TGTGCCACCAGCGGATTTGCGGAGACCCAGTACTTC. The complete variable domain, with remaining parts taken from reference TRBV15 and TRBJ2-5, reads DAMVIQNPRYQVTQFGKPVTLSCSQTLNHNVMYWYQQKSSQAPKLLFHYYDKDFNNEADTPDNFQSRRPNTSFCFLDIRSPGLGDTAMYLCATSGFAETQYFGPGTRLLVL.

This clonotype was seen ten or more times. V and J are TRBV5-6 and TRBJ1-1; 8 nucleotides line up with TRBD1. Germline V CDR1 and CDR2: SGHDT, YYEEEE. Unmatched junction bases numbered 8, after V lost 4 bases and J lost 0 bases. This CDR3 is 16 amino acids long. For the CDR3, the DNA is TGTGCCAGCAGCACCGGGACAGGTCGGATGAACACTGAAGCTTTCTTT. Its protein product is CASSTGTGRMNTEAFF.

In its sample, this clonotype was seen many times. The V and J genes are TRBV4-1 and TRBJ1-4; D unresolved. V lost 2 bases to trimming and J lost 8 bases, with 9 bases between them. CDR3 length equals 13 residues. Germline V lookup: CDR1 MGHRA, CDR2 YSYEKL. DNA of the CDR3: TGCGCCAGCAGCCAAACGCTCGGGGAAAAACTGTTTTTT. This codes for CASSQTLGEKLFF.

This clonotype has a count of ten or more. The chain uses TRBV2 and TRBJ1-3; D not certain. CDR3 length: 14 amino acids. V was clipped by 7 bases and J by 0 bases, with 10 bases between them. In germline, CDR1 is SNHLY, CDR2 FYNNEI. The CDR3 bases are TGTGCCAGCAACCCGCCCGACTCTGGAAACACCATATATTTT. It translates to CASNPPDSGNTIYF.

Concerning this clonotype: The conserved phenylalanine or tryptophan is not found at the CDR3 terminus, so this likely reflects a read error. The V and J genes are TRBV4-1 and TRBJ1-2; perhaps TRBD1 as D (6 bases). The CDR3 consists of 13 residues. In germline, CDR1 is MGHRA, CDR2 YSYEKL. The CDR3 DNA reads as TGCTCCAGCAGTCCCCGACAGGACGATGGCTACACCCTC. Amino acids: CSSSPRQDDGYTL.

About this clonotype: Given a far larger clone just one base away, this is likely a sequencing read error. The V and J genes are TRBV6-2 or TRBV6-3 and TRBJ2-4; no definite D call. CDR3 size: 15 residues. V was clipped by 5 bases and J by 0 bases, with 11 bases between them. The germline gives CDR1 MNHEY, CDR2 SVGEGT. Here the CDR3 DNA reads TGTGCCAGCAGTGTTATGTCATCAGCCAAAAACATTCAGTACTTC. This gives the protein CASSVMSSAKNIQYF.